Detailed here is one TCR beta chain. No antigen is known for it. The CDR3 sequence is 15 residues long. Germline V gene data show CDR1 as SGHNT and CDR2 as YYREEE (reference sequence). The ends lost 0 bases at V and 3 bases at J; junction bases unmatched: 3. Only in-frame clones appear in the TCRdb table, and some are missing; sequencing was by immunoSEQ multiplex PCR. Of 30,000 to 45,000 clones in the sample, 81% are singletons; the top ten hold 20% to 25%. These data are taken from a study of OX40 agonist ivuxolimab in advanced cancers. About the study: Patients were treated with intravenous ivuxolimab, dosed at 0.01 to 10 mg/kg and infused every 2 weeks. Study-level results: Researchers did not determine the expanded peripheral T cells' antigen specificity. At 0.1 to 3.0 mg/kg, clonal expansion of CD4+ and CD8+ blood T cells had occurred by week 6. Clonal expansion among partial responders at 0.1-3.0 mg/kg ranked near the lowest.

Sequences were derived from CD4+ or CD8+ T cells sorted from blood, sampled in a trial of the OX40 agonist ivuxolimab. The origin of this receptor is an adult with an advanced solid tumor such as melanoma, head and neck, liver or kidney cancer. This chain uses TRBV5-4 with TRBJ2-3; 8 bases map to TRBD1. The CDR3 reads CASSLGDRGTDTQYF. CDR3 nucleotides: TGTGCCAGCAGCTTGGGAGACAGGGGAACAGATACGCAGTATTTT.